This T cell receptor beta chain originates from a study of cytomegalovirus exposure and HLA in healthy donors. Study observations and caveats: Later, TCR association rates were found to vary by HLA locus, highest for DRB1 and lowest for HLA-C.

The length of the CDR3 is 16 residues. V lost 3 bases to trimming and J lost 3 bases, with 16 bases between them. Germline CDR1 and CDR2: MDHEN and SYDVKM. The PCR used 60 Vbeta and 13 Jbeta primers. Profiling relied on immunoSEQ multiplex PCR, and the TCRdb table lists in-frame clones only, not all of them. The repertoire holds fewer than 250,000 clones, with 70% to 75% as singletons. Regarding this clone: No antigen is known for it.

The sequence came from a man aged 30-40 years in good health and CMV-seropositive. The chain employs TRBV28 and TRBJ2-3; D might be TRBD2 (5 bases). The sequencing sample was made of PBMCs. CDR3 amino acids: CASSFEGRPLTDTQYF. The CDR3 DNA follows: TGTGCCAGCAGTTTTGAGGGCCGGCCCCTAACAGATACGCAGTATTTT.